The 10 T cell receptor beta chains below come from one sample, sequenced in a study of T-cell memory formation after mild COVID-19. TCRdb reprocessed the 5' RACE reads via MiXCR and lists one record per CDR3 protein. The sample yields about 210,000 distinct CDR3 sequences, 10% seen once. Sequencing was done on a sample of PBMCs or a T cell subset sorted from them (not recorded which). The receptors originated from a man aged 18 to 29 who had mild COVID-19 (a few samples of this study predate the infection). Cell type and time point are not known.

The V and J genes are TRBV6-6 and TRBJ2-3; 10 nucleotides align to TRBD1. The CDR3 extends over 14 amino acids. Trimming took 11 bases from V and 4 from J; bases not matched to a gene: 9. CDR1 is MNHNY and CDR2 is SVGAGI in the germline V gene (reference sequence). The CDR3 protein is CAATRDRGSDTQYF. The DNA for the CDR3 is TGTGCCGCAACACGGGACAGGGGATCAGATACGCAGTATTTT.

This clonotype was counted only a few times. This chain connects TRBV28 to TRBJ1-6, with 9 bases identical to TRBD1. V was clipped by 7 bases and J by 14 bases; unmatched bases: 15. Germline V gives CDR1 MDHEN, CDR2 SYDVKM. The length of the CDR3 is 15 residues. CDR3 in amino acids: CASTINPGQGRTLHF. The CDR3 DNA reads as TGTGCCAGCACCATTAACCCGGGACAGGGCCGCACCCTCCACTTT.

The sample holds one count of this clonotype. V and J are TRBV20-1 and TRBJ1-6; D is possibly TRBD1 (6 bases). This CDR3 contains 14 residues. Germline CDR1 DFQATT, CDR2 SNEGSKA (reference sequence). The V and J ends lost 1 base and 8 bases respectively, with 12 bases between them. The CDR3 loop reads CSARVSRGDSPLHF. CDR3 in DNA: TGCAGTGCTAGAGTGTCCAGGGGAGATTCACCCCTCCACTTT.

This clonotype was observed a few times. The J gene is TRBJ1-1, the V gene TRBV5-1; no firm D call. Germline loops: CDR1 SGHRS, CDR2 YFSETQ. This CDR3 contains 14 residues. Between the trimmed V and J ends, which lost 5 bases and 5 bases, there was a span of 16 bases. CDR3 sequence (DNA): TGCGCCAGCAGTCGCCGGGCCGGGATGACTGAAGCTTTCTTT. This encodes CASSRRAGMTEAFF.

V gene TRBV6-2 or TRBV6-3 combines with J gene TRBJ2-7; D perhaps matches TRBD2 (7 bases). Germline V gene data show CDR1 as MNHEY and CDR2 as SVGEGT. V was trimmed by 6 bases and J by 6 bases, leaving 27 bases between them. This CDR3 contains 17 residues. CDR3 in amino acids: CASSSWVGGGGRSEQYV. The DNA of the CDR3 is TGTGCCAGCAGCTCCTGGGTCGGTGGCGGGGGCCGGTCCGAGCAGTACGTC.

V usage is TRBV12-3 or TRBV12-4 and J usage is TRBJ2-2; a weak D match, TRBD1 (6 bases). V shed 4 bases and J shed 5 bases, with 14 bases lying between them. This CDR3 spans 15 amino acids. In DNA, the CDR3 is TGTGCCAGCAGTTACCACAAACAGGGAACCGGGGAGCTGTTTTTT. Its protein product is CASSYHKQGTGELFF.

Only a few counts were recorded for this clonotype. The V gene is TRBV5-1, the J gene TRBJ2-5, with no clear D. The germline CDR1 and CDR2 sequences are SGHRS and YFSETQ. Trimming removed 1 base at V and 1 base at J, with 8 bases between. CDR3 size: 14 residues. CDR3 sequence reads: CASSLRIGQETQYF. The CDR3, as DNA: TGCGCCAGCAGCTTGAGAATCGGCCAAGAGACCCAGTACTTC.

The V and J genes are TRBV12-3 or TRBV12-4 and TRBJ2-7; 10 bases agree with TRBD1. The CDR3 sequence is 16 residues long. After removal of 5 bases from V and 5 bases from J, the junction contained 12 bases not matched to a gene. CDR3 DNA: TGTGCCAGCAGTCCAAGGCCGGGACAGGGGCGGGACGAGCAGTACTTC. This encodes CASSPRPGQGRDEQYF.

This rearrangement joins TRBV27 to TRBJ1-2, with unresolved D. V was shortened by 3 bases and J by 0 bases, with 8 bases between the two germline ends. CDR3 length: 14 residues. From germline, CDR1 is MNHEY and CDR2 SMNVEV (reference sequence). This CDR3 is CASSFTAANYGYTF. The CDR3 nucleotides read TGTGCCAGCAGTTTCACGGCGGCTAACTATGGCTACACCTTC.

The chain uses TRBV6-2 or TRBV6-3 and TRBJ2-7; tentative D call: TRBD2 (5 bases). The length of the CDR3 is 18 residues. Between the trimmed V and J ends, which lost 0 bases and 0 bases, there was a span of 18 bases. Germline V gene lookup returns CDR1 MNHEY and CDR2 SVGEGT. The CDR3 DNA reads TGTGCCAGCAGTTACTCGCGGGCCCACGGCGGGTACTCCTACGAGCAGTACGTC. It is translated as CASSYSRAHGGYSYEQYV.